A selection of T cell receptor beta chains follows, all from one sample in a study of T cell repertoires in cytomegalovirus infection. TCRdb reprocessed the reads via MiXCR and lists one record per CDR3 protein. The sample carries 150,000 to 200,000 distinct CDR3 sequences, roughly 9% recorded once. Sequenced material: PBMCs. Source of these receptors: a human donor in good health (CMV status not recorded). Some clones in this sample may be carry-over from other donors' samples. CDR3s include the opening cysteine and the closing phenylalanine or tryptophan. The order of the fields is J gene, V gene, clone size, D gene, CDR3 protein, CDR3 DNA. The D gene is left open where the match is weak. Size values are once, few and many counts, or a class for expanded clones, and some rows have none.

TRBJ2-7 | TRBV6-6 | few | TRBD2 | CASEFGDYSYEQYF | TGTGCCAGCGAATTCGGGGACTATTCCTACGAGCAGTACTTC
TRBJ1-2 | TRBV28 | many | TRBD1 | CASSFDRGRRGYTF | TGTGCCAGCAGTTTTGACAGGGGGCGACGAGGCTACACCTTC
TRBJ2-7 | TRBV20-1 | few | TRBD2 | CSARLAAISYEQYF | TGCAGTGCCAGACTAGCGGCTATTTCCTACGAGCAGTACTTC
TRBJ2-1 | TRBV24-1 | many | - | CATSGRDTPYNEQFF | TGTGCCACCAGTGGAAGGGACACCCCCTACAATGAGCAGTTCTTC
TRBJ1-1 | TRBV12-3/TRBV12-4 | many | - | CASSLDRALPEAFF | TGTGCCAGCAGTTTAGATAGGGCCCTCCCTGAAGCTTTCTTT
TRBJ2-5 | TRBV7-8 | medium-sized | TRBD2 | CASSLAGTSGGPRGTQYF | TGTGCCAGCAGCTTAGCGGGGACTAGCGGGGGGCCAAGAGGGACCCAGTACTTC
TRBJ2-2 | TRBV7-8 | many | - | CASSLVLTGELFF | TGTGCCAGCAGCTTAGTACTCACCGGGGAGCTGTTTTTT
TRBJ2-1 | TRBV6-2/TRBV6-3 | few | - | CASSYRGRLISAHEQFF | TGTGCCAGCAGTTACCGGGGACGGCTCATCTCGGCCCATGAGCAGTTCTTC
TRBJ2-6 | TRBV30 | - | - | CAWRNSGANVLTF | TGTGCCTGGAGGAACTCTGGGGCCAACGTCCTGACTTTC
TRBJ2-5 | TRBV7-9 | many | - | CASLGETEETQYF | TGTGCCAGCTTGGGTGAGACGGAAGAGACCCAGTACTTC
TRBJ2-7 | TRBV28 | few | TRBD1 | CASTTTGSGNEQYF | TGTGCCAGCACCACGACAGGGTCTGGTAACGAGCAGTACTTC
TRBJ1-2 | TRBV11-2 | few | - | CASSLATGANYGYTF | TGTGCCAGCAGCTTAGCGACAGGAGCTAACTATGGCTACACCTTC